This is a list of T cell receptor beta chains from one sample in a study of identical twins. Via MiXCR, TCRdb re-called the 5' RACE reads, giving one row per CDR3 protein. The top ten clones hold roughly 1.6% of a sample with 500,000 to 650,000 distinct CDR3 sequences, about 7.6% of them seen once. This sample was also put to use in a study of yellow fever vaccine responses in identical twins.

Specimen: PBMCs. These receptors originate from a woman between 18 and 29 years old in good health. CDR3s include the opening cysteine and the closing phenylalanine or tryptophan. A D gene is named only where the DNA matches it firmly. Clone size is stated in some rows and not others, as once, few, many or a class when expanded.

J	D	size	V	CDR3	DNA
TRBJ1-1	TRBD1	many	TRBV9	CASSVEEGAMAFF	TGTGCCAGCAGCGTAGAAGAGGGGGCTATGGCTTTCTTT
TRBJ2-2	TRBD1	.	TRBV6-2/TRBV6-3	CASHRGGSNTGELFF	TGTGCCAGCCACAGGGGTGGATCGAACACCGGGGAGCTGTTTTTT
TRBJ2-1	TRBD1	many	TRBV7-3	CASSLRDRGLIGNEQFF	TGTGCCAGCAGCTTAAGGGACAGGGGGCTAATTGGGAATGAGCAGTTCTTC
TRBJ2-3	TRBD2	.	TRBV5-6	CASSRQPGLAGTDTQYF	TGTGCCAGCAGCCGACAACCGGGACTAGCGGGCACAGATACGCAGTATTTT
TRBJ2-7	.	.	TRBV20-1	CSARASQWTTYEQYF	TGCAGTGCTAGAGCTAGTCAGTGGACTACGTACGAGCAGTACTTC
TRBJ2-5	.	.	TRBV15	CATSRDLGATRGTQYF	TGTGCCACCAGCAGAGATCTAGGGGCGACTCGCGGTACCCAGTACTTC
TRBJ2-6	.	many	TRBV12-3/TRBV12-4	CASSLTLTGGANVLTF	TGTGCCAGCAGCCTTACCCTGACGGGAGGGGCCAACGTCCTGACTTTC
TRBJ2-7	TRBD1	.	TRBV28	CASTAGQGRYEQYF	TGTGCCAGCACCGCGGGACAGGGGAGGTACGAGCAGTACTTC
TRBJ2-7	.	many	TRBV11-2	CASSSDFLSYEQYF	TGTGCCAGCAGCTCGGACTTTTTGTCCTACGAGCAGTACTTC
TRBJ1-1	.	.	TRBV7-2	CASSLGGQWNTEAFF	TGTGCCAGCAGCTTAGGAGGACAGTGGAACACTGAAGCTTTCTTT
TRBJ2-2	.	few	TRBV28	CASRYRGITGELFF	TGTGCCAGCAGATACAGAGGGATAACCGGGGAGCTGTTTTTT
TRBJ2-1	.	.	TRBV24-1	CATSGDYLYAGYNEQFF	TGTGCCACCAGTGGTGATTATTTGTACGCCGGTTACAATGAGCAGTTCTTC
TRBJ1-2	.	many	TRBV7-8	CASSIEGSNYGYTF	TGTGCCAGCAGCATAGAAGGCAGTAACTATGGCTACACCTTC